The table lists the clone carrying this TCR beta chain with a few counts. The source of the sample is a study of cytomegalovirus exposure and HLA in healthy donors. The V gene lost 1 base and the J gene lost 1 base, with 11 bases spanning the gap. The germline gives CDR1 SGHRS, CDR2 YFSETQ. The CDR3 runs to 15 residues. The primer mix had 60 Vbeta and 13 Jbeta primers. Original handling: Around 10 million of the roughly 80 million unique TCR beta chains counted in a later analysis were shared. Measured with immunoSEQ multiplex PCR; TCRdb has only the in-frame clones, and not every one. The D gene and trimming were derived from the DNA, and the V and J assignments and clone size from that table. The sample holds more than 95,000 clones, about 73% seen once. The donors, nominally healthy at sampling, likely had unrecorded immune exposures.

V is TRBV5-1 and J is TRBJ1-1; D gene uncertain. Sequenced input: PBMCs. This clonotype was sampled from a woman in her forties in good health and CMV-seronegative. The CDR3 here is CASSLQLRTNTEAFF. The CDR3 DNA reads TGCGCCAGCAGCTTGCAACTTAGAACGAACACTGAAGCTTTCTTT.